The 16 T cell receptor beta chains given below trace back to one sample, sequenced in a study of beta chain features in type 1 diabetes. Study conclusions and caveats: Shorter TCRB CDR3s, moderately but significantly so, were found in Type 1 diabetes patients in all four CD4+ subsets.

No antigen is known for these receptors. Expressed TCRB transcripts were sequenced, since all the RNA that had been isolated was reverse transcribed. Here immunoSEQ multiplex PCR was the method, and the copy in TCRdb shows in-frame clones only, minus some. This table holds approximately 280,000 clones, about 15% found once. The sequencing input was naive CD4+ T cells from blood. The receptors stem from a man aged 18 to 35 with type 1 diabetes.

This chain uses TRBV19 with TRBJ1-2, with TRBD1 identical over 7 bases. Germline CDR1 is LNHDA and CDR2 is SQIVND (reference sequence). This CDR3 is built from 15 residues. Trimming cost V 2 bases and J 5 bases; bases outside gene matches: 8. This CDR3 reads CASSISVRDRYGYTF. The CDR3, as DNA: TGTGCCAGTAGTATATCGGTGCGGGACAGATATGGCTACACCTTC.

This clone came up a few times. The V and J genes are TRBV5-6 and TRBJ1-1; TRBD1 matches 8 bases. CDR3 size: 17 residues. Germline-derived CDR1 and CDR2 are SGHDT and YYEEEE. V was clipped by 0 bases and J by 4 bases; unmatched bases: 11. CDR3 in DNA: TGTGCCAGCAGCTTGGTGGCAGGGGGCGCAGGGAGCACTGAAGCTTTCTTT. Translation gives CASSLVAGGAGSTEAFF.

This clone occurred a few times. The chain couples TRBV11-2 to TRBJ2-1; D unresolved. This CDR3 comprises 13 residues. Trimming stripped 0 bases from V and 8 bases from J, with 8 bases between. Germline values: CDR1 SGHAT, CDR2 FQNNGV. Here the CDR3 reads CASSLDLAHEQFF. As DNA, the CDR3 is TGTGCCAGCAGCTTAGATTTGGCCCATGAGCAGTTCTTC.

The V gene is TRBV11-2, the J gene TRBJ1-1; D not certain. Trimming removed 1 base at V and 2 bases at J, with 8 bases between. The CDR3 has 14 amino acids. Germline CDR1 and CDR2: SGHAT and FQNNGV. In DNA, the CDR3 is TGTGCCAGCAGCTTAGTTCCAGGAAACACTGAAGCTTTCTTT. It encodes CASSLVPGNTEAFF.

This sequence joins TRBV18 and TRBJ1-5, with 7 bases that match TRBD1. Germline V gene sequence: CDR1 KGHSH, CDR2 LQKENI. The CDR3 runs 15 residues. The V segment lost 1 base and the J segment 0 bases; nucleotides outside the gene matches: 0. The CDR3 here is CASSPQGASNQPQHF. As DNA, the CDR3 is TGTGCCAGCTCACCACAGGGGGCTAGCAATCAGCCCCAGCATTTT.

This clone was seen more than once but under ten times. The chain uses TRBV5-1 and TRBJ1-5; 7 bases align to TRBD1. After removal of 0 bases from V and 4 bases from J, the junction contained 4 bases not matched to a gene. Germline V gene data show CDR1 as SGHRS and CDR2 as YFSETQ. This CDR3 region has 15 residues. CDR3 region: CASSLVGGENQPQHF. The CDR3 coding sequence is TGCGCCAGCAGCTTGGTAGGGGGCGAAAATCAGCCCCAGCATTTT. Filled out from reference TRBV5-1 and TRBJ1-5, the complete variable domain reads KAGVTQTPRYLIKTRGQQVTLSCSPISGHRSVSWYQQTPGQGLQFLFEYFSETQRNKGNFPGRFSGRQFSNSRSEMNVSTLELGDSALYLCASSLVGGENQPQHFGDGTRLSIL.

This chain uses TRBV11-2 with TRBJ2-3; D unresolved. Germline V gives CDR1 SGHAT, CDR2 FQNNGV. Trimming removed 4 bases from V and 6 bases from J, with 11 bases in between. This CDR3 spans 13 amino acids. CDR3 protein: CASSSLKSDTQYF. The CDR3 DNA sequence: TGTGCCAGCAGCTCCTTGAAGAGTGATACGCAGTATTTT.

In its sample, this clone was seen a few times. The V and J genes are TRBV19 and TRBJ2-1; no clear D. V was trimmed by 0 bases and J by 7 bases, leaving 13 bases between them. This CDR3 contains 15 residues. Germline V lookup: CDR1 LNHDA, CDR2 SQIVND (reference sequence). This CDR3 is CASSIDPVPRNEQFF. The CDR3 DNA reads TGTGCCAGTAGTATAGACCCGGTCCCCCGGAATGAGCAGTTCTTC. Full variable domain (outside the CDR3, taken from reference TRBV19 and TRBJ2-1): DGGITQSPKYLFRKEGQNVTLSCEQNLNHDAMYWYRQDPGQGLRLIYYSQIVNDFQKGDIAEGYSVSREKKESFPLTVTSAQKNPTAFYLCASSIDPVPRNEQFFGPGTRLTVL.

V gene TRBV28 combines with J gene TRBJ2-5; 7 bases match TRBD2. The CDR3 spans 15 residues. CDR1 and CDR2 (germline): MDHEN, SYDVKM. Unmatched junction bases numbered 15, after V lost 5 bases and J lost 9 bases. CDR3: CASSRSPPEGGAQYF. DNA for the CDR3: TGTGCCAGCAGTCGCTCCCCGCCGGAGGGAGGGGCCCAGTACTTC.

The V and J genes are TRBV15 and TRBJ2-7, with TRBD1 matching 10 bases. The CDR3 spans 15 residues. CDR1 and CDR2 (germline): LNHNV, YYDKDF (reference sequence). The ends lost 3 bases at V and 5 bases at J; junction bases unmatched: 7. This CDR3 is CATSRRGTGVNEQYF. The CDR3 nucleotides are TGTGCCACCAGCAGGAGGGGGACAGGGGTAAACGAGCAGTACTTC.

The sample holds a few counts of this clone. The rearrangement links TRBV28 to TRBJ1-1; D call uncertain. Germline lookup yields CDR1 MDHEN and CDR2 SYDVKM. The V end lost 10 bases, the J end lost 4 bases, and 7 bases lay between the germline ends. The CDR3 is made up of 10 amino acids. The CDR3 loop reads CAIRSTEAFF. The CDR3, as DNA: TGTGCCATACGTAGCACTGAAGCTTTCTTT. The variable domain in full, completed from reference TRBV28 and TRBJ1-1, reads DVKVTQSSRYLVKRTGEKVFLECVQDMDHENMFWYRQDPGLGLRLIYFSYDVKMKEKGDIPEGYSVSREKKERFSLILESASTNQTSMYLCAIRSTEAFFGQGTRLTVV.

This clone was seen only a few times. V usage is TRBV9 and J usage is TRBJ1-1, with 10 positions matching TRBD1. The junction had 13 bases not matched to a gene; V was cut back by 2 bases and J by 9 bases. This CDR3 spans 16 amino acids. Per the germline V gene, CDR1 is SGDLS and CDR2 is YYNGEE. Here the CDR3 reads CASSVGTGEVGAQAFF. The CDR3 DNA is TGTGCCAGCAGCGTCGGGACAGGGGAGGTGGGGGCGCAAGCTTTCTTT.

This sequence joins TRBV4-3 and TRBJ1-2; 10 nucleotides line up with TRBD1. The CDR3 is 16 amino acids. In germline, CDR1 is LGHNA, CDR2 YSLEER. V lost 3 bases to trimming and J lost 3 bases; unmatched junction nucleotides: 7. The DNA for the CDR3 is TGCGCCAGCAGCCAGGGACAGGGGCCACTCGACTATGGCTACACCTTC. Protein product: CASSQGQGPLDYGYTF.

This sequence joins TRBV28 and TRBJ1-5; TRBD1 matches at 8 bases. The CDR3 totals 15 residues. Germline V lookup: CDR1 MDHEN, CDR2 SYDVKM. Trimming removed 7 bases from V and 4 bases from J; junction bases left unmatched: 9. In nucleotides, the CDR3 is TGTGCCAGCATCGACAGGGGCCGACTTAATCAGCCCCAGCATTTT. This gives the protein CASIDRGRLNQPQHF.

This chain uses TRBV28 with TRBJ2-7; D uncertain. The V end was cut by 5 bases, the J end by 0 bases, with 11 bases between. The CDR3 length is 14 residues. Germline V gene sequence: CDR1 MDHEN, CDR2 SYDVKM. The CDR3 protein is CASSRVQSSYEQYF. CDR3 coding DNA: TGTGCCAGCAGTCGGGTCCAGAGCTCCTACGAGCAGTACTTC.

This clone was detected a few times. The chain combines TRBV2 with TRBJ2-3; D is possibly TRBD2 (6 bases). Looked up from germline, CDR1 is SNHLY and CDR2 is FYNNEI. Trimming removed 4 bases at V and 0 bases at J, with 8 bases between. This CDR3 is built from 14 residues. The CDR3 DNA is TGTGCCAGCAGTGTTGGGACTAGCACAGATACGCAGTATTTT. It specifies CASSVGTSTDTQYF.